Each of the 26 T cell receptor beta chains below was sequenced from the same sample in a study of blood T cells in healthy people across ages. A second PCR, run for 7 to 11 cycles, used a sample-barcoded 5' primer plus a J-beta primer mix. TCRdb reanalysed the 5' RACE reads using MiXCR and keeps one entry per CDR3 protein. The data show roughly 730,000 distinct CDR3 sequences, roughly 50% seen once. Source material: blood. Receptor source: a man in his forties or fifties in good health.

This clonotype was seen a few times. The chain carries TRBV6-6 and TRBJ1-6, with 7 bases aligning to TRBD1. The V gene's germline CDR1 is MNHNY and CDR2 SVGAGI (reference sequence). Trimming cost V 10 bases and J 6 bases; bases outside gene matches: 9. The CDR3 loop spans 14 amino acids. The DNA for the CDR3 is TGTGCCACCCTCCCTGGGACAGTTAATTCACCCCTCCACTTT. Translated: CATLPGTVNSPLHF.

The gene calls are TRBV5-1 and TRBJ1-1; no definite D call. The germline V gene has CDR1 SGHRS and CDR2 YFSETQ. V was trimmed by 0 bases and J by 4 bases, leaving 19 bases between them. The CDR3 runs to 17 residues. The CDR3, as DNA: TGCGCCAGCAGCTTGGCCGTAGGGAAAGTTACGGGCACTGAAGCTTTCTTT. Its translation is CASSLAVGKVTGTEAFF.

V gene TRBV20-1 combines with J gene TRBJ1-1; no reliable D call. There are 13 residues in the CDR3. From germline, CDR1 is DFQATT and CDR2 SNEGSKA (reference sequence). V was clipped by 6 bases and J by 3 bases, with 14 bases between them. CDR3 amino acids: CSAKRSVDTEAFF. The CDR3 DNA is TGCAGTGCCAAAAGATCGGTTGACACTGAAGCTTTCTTT.

The V gene is TRBV14, the J gene TRBJ1-1, with a weak D call TRBD1 (6 bases). Deletions cut 4 bases from V and 3 bases from J, with 15 bases between. The CDR3 totals 15 residues. In germline, CDR1 is SGHDN, CDR2 FVKESK. CDR3 region: CASSPNRGLDTEAFF. As DNA, the CDR3 is TGTGCCAGCAGCCCCAATCGGGGGCTTGACACTGAAGCTTTCTTT.

The J gene is TRBJ2-3, the V gene TRBV29-1, with TRBD2 matching over 11 bases. After removal of 6 bases from V and 4 bases from J, the junction contained 6 bases not matched to a gene. The CDR3 has 14 amino acids. From germline, CDR1 is SQVTM and CDR2 ANQGSEA. CDR3 DNA sequence: TGCAGCGTGGAACTAGCGGGGGTCCCAGATACGCAGTATTTT. Protein: CSVELAGVPDTQYF.

The table lists this clonotype with a few counts. The chain employs TRBV20-1 and TRBJ2-7, with 11 bases that match TRBD1. The CDR3 covers 15 residues. Looked up from germline, CDR1 is DFQATT and CDR2 is SNEGSKA (reference sequence). Losses at the gene ends were 5 bases for V and 0 bases for J; bases not matched to a gene: 6. This chain's CDR3 is CSAARTGGSSYEQYF. The CDR3 DNA sequence: TGCAGTGCTGCCAGGACAGGGGGCAGCTCCTACGAGCAGTACTTC.

J is TRBJ1-2 and V is TRBV7-9; 8 positions match TRBD1. V gave up 5 bases and J gave up 0 bases; unmatched junction bases: 11. The germline CDR1 and CDR2 sequences are SEHNR and FQNEAQ (reference sequence). The CDR3 is 17 residues long. The CDR3 loop is CASSARGQERANYGYTF. The CDR3 DNA sequence: TGTGCCAGCAGCGCTCGGGGACAGGAAAGAGCTAACTATGGCTACACCTTC. Variable domain in full (rest from reference TRBV7-9 and TRBJ1-2): DTGVSQNPRHKITKRGQNVTFRCDPISEHNRLYWYRQTLGQGPEFLTYFQNEAQLEKSRLLSDRFSAERPKGSFSTLEIQRTEQGDSAMYLCASSARGQERANYGYTFGSGTRLTVV.

The chain uses TRBV5-5 and TRBJ2-5; tentative D call: TRBD2 (6 bases). Deletions cut 0 bases from V and 3 bases from J, with 9 bases between. In germline, CDR1 is SGHKS, CDR2 YYEKEE (reference sequence). The CDR3 spans 14 residues. The CDR3 region is CASSLEWGEETQYF. CDR3 nucleotides: TGTGCCAGCAGCTTGGAGTGGGGGGAAGAGACCCAGTACTTC.

This clonotype was picked up a small number of times. The chain recombines TRBV2 with TRBJ2-3; D is uncertain. The ends were cut back, 10 bases at V and 4 bases at J, with 12 bases in the middle. The length of the CDR3 is 12 residues. Per germline, CDR1 SNHLY and CDR2 FYNNEI. CDR3 residues: CATTIGSDTQYF. CDR3 DNA: TGTGCCACCACAATAGGATCAGATACGCAGTATTTT.

The chain employs TRBV29-1 and TRBJ2-3, with D hard to call. Trimming removed 0 bases at V and 7 bases at J, with 11 bases between. Germline assignment: CDR1 SQVTM and CDR2 ANQGSEA. CDR3 length equals 13 residues. CDR3 protein: CSVEELVANTQYF. The CDR3 DNA reads TGCAGCGTTGAAGAACTCGTGGCCAATACGCAGTATTTT.

The chain employs TRBV27 and TRBJ2-1; the match to TRBD2 covers 7 bases. The J call may be faulty, since TRBJ2-7 better matches the DNA end. The CDR3 is 14 amino acids. Germline V gene data show CDR1 as MNHEY and CDR2 as SMNVEV (reference sequence). The CDR3 is CASSFSGPAAEQYF. The CDR3 nucleotides are TGTGCCAGCAGTTTTAGCGGGCCAGCCGCCGAGCAGTACTTC.

There are many counts of this clonotype. The J gene is TRBJ2-5, the V gene TRBV12-3 or TRBV12-4; D possibly corresponds to TRBD1 (6 bases). V lost 8 bases, J lost 5 bases, and 18 bases lay in between. This CDR3 has 14 residues. The CDR3: CASSDSPNGETQYF. DNA for the CDR3: TGTGCCAGCTCGGACAGCCCAAACGGGGAGACCCAGTACTTC.

The CDR3 region is CSARAWRLAIRETQFF. CDR3 sequence (DNA): TGCAGTGCTAGAGCTTGGAGACTAGCCATTCGCGAGACCCAGTTCTTC. J is TRBJ2-5 and V is TRBV20-1, with 7 positions matching TRBD2. The DNA end is a closer match to TRBJ2-1, so the J assignment may be wrong. CDR1 and CDR2 (germline): DFQATT, SNEGSKA (reference sequence). This CDR3 has 16 residues.

The chain has TRBV18 and TRBJ2-6; no firm D call. Trimming removed 4 bases from V and 0 bases from J, with 13 bases in between. Germline CDR1 is KGHSH and CDR2 is LQKENI. The CDR3 runs 17 residues. CDR3 region: CASSRTKDNSGANVLTF. CDR3 in DNA: TGTGCCAGCTCACGCACTAAAGATAACTCTGGGGCCAACGTCCTGACTTTC.

This clonotype appeared many times. The CDR3 spells CSARDSAAGQGPDEAFF. CDR3 sequence (DNA): TGCAGTGCTAGAGACTCCGCCGCGGGACAGGGCCCTGACGAAGCTTTCTTT. The chain recombines TRBV20-1 with TRBJ1-1; 9 bases match TRBD1. The CDR3 consists of 17 residues. From germline, CDR1 is DFQATT and CDR2 SNEGSKA (reference sequence). Trimming cost V 0 bases and J 8 bases; bases outside gene matches: 16.

This rearrangement joins TRBV12-3 or TRBV12-4 to TRBJ2-7, with 12 bases that match TRBD2. The J segment lost 1 base and the V segment lost 6 bases, leaving 4 bases of the junction unmatched. The CDR3 consists of 15 residues. In DNA, the CDR3 is TGTGCCAGCAGCTATGGACTAGCGGGATCCTACGAGCAGTACTTC. Translation gives CASSYGLAGSYEQYF.

This clonotype was counted only a few times. This sequence joins TRBV20-1 and TRBJ2-1; D not certain. The V and J ends lost 6 bases and 9 bases respectively, with 9 bases between them. The length of the CDR3 is 10 residues. CDR1 is DFQATT and CDR2 is SNEGSKA in the germline V gene (reference sequence). CDR3 protein: CSAKGLEQFF. The CDR3 DNA reads TGCAGTGCCAAAGGGCTTGAGCAGTTCTTC.

The chain uses TRBV27 and TRBJ2-1; 9 nucleotides align to TRBD1. Germline V gene data show CDR1 as MNHEY and CDR2 as SMNVEV (reference sequence). The J segment lost 3 bases and the V segment lost 0 bases, leaving 6 bases of the junction unmatched. This CDR3 has 17 amino acids. Here the CDR3 reads CASSLSESTGGYNEQFF. The CDR3 DNA follows: TGTGCCAGCAGTTTATCGGAGTCGACAGGGGGCTACAATGAGCAGTTCTTC.

This clonotype turned up a few times. This sequence joins TRBV7-8 and TRBJ2-7, with TRBD2 matching 9 bases. Germline loops: CDR1 SGHVS, CDR2 FQNEAQ. The CDR3 runs to 14 residues. Trimming took 2 bases from V and 4 from J; bases not matched to a gene: 3. The CDR3 DNA follows: TGTGCCAGCAGCTTACGACTAGCGGATTACGAGCAGTACTTC. It specifies CASSLRLADYEQYF.

The chain couples TRBV2 to TRBJ2-7, with a weak D call TRBD1 (5 bases). Looked up from germline, CDR1 is SNHLY and CDR2 is FYNNEI. V was cut by 11 bases and J by 5 bases, with 16 bases left in between. The CDR3 contains 12 residues. CDR3 DNA sequence: TGTGCCGGGGCACGACAGCTGGACGAGCAGTACTTC. It encodes CAGARQLDEQYF.

Only a few counts were recorded for this clonotype. V is TRBV28 and J is TRBJ2-5; a weak D match, TRBD1 (6 bases). Germline lookup yields CDR1 MDHEN and CDR2 SYDVKM. CDR3 length: 14 residues. V shed 7 bases and J shed 4 bases, with 16 bases lying between them. The CDR3 is CASILRQGLETQYF. In DNA form, the CDR3 reads TGTGCCAGCATCCTTCGGCAGGGGCTAGAGACCCAGTACTTC. The full variable domain, its missing parts supplied by reference TRBV28 and TRBJ2-5, is DVKVTQSSRYLVKRTGEKVFLECVQDMDHENMFWYRQDPGLGLRLIYFSYDVKMKEKGDIPEGYSVSREKKERFSLILESASTNQTSMYLCASILRQGLETQYFGPGTRLLVL.

The chain joins TRBV12-3 or TRBV12-4 to TRBJ2-3; D uncertain. The V and J ends lost 6 bases and 2 bases respectively, with 18 bases between them. This CDR3 spans 16 amino acids. CDR3 nucleotide sequence: TGTGCCAGCAGCCCTTCAAAGGGTGGCGTCACAGATACGCAGTATTTT. Amino acid sequence: CASSPSKGGVTDTQYF.

This clonotype was counted a single time. The V gene is TRBV20-1, the J gene TRBJ1-1; 7 nucleotides align to TRBD1. Germline-derived CDR1 and CDR2 are DFQATT and SNEGSKA (reference sequence). The CDR3 contains 14 residues. J was trimmed by 2 bases and V by 2 bases; bases with no gene match: 5. CDR3 in amino acids: CSARPRDRNTEAFF. CDR3 sequence (DNA): TGCAGTGCTAGACCCCGGGACAGAAACACTGAAGCTTTCTTT.

The chain recombines TRBV5-1 with TRBJ2-5; 7 bases are a match to TRBD2. The germline V gene has CDR1 SGHRS and CDR2 YFSETQ. The CDR3 has 16 residues. V gave up 2 bases and J gave up 3 bases; unmatched junction bases: 10. The CDR3 loop is CASSLGLGLTKETQYF. The DNA of the CDR3 is TGCGCCAGCAGCTTAGGTCTGGGACTAACTAAAGAGACCCAGTACTTC.

The sample holds a few counts of this clonotype. This chain uses TRBV7-9 with TRBJ2-4; perhaps TRBD2 as D (5 bases). The ends were cut back, 1 base at V and 8 bases at J, with 12 bases in the middle. Germline CDR1 SEHNR, CDR2 FQNEAQ (reference sequence). The CDR3 is 14 amino acids. Written as DNA, the CDR3 is TGTGCCAGCAGCTTAGAGCGGCCCACGGACATTCAGTACTTC. Its translation is CASSLERPTDIQYF.

J is TRBJ1-1 and V is TRBV12-3 or TRBV12-4, with a weak D call TRBD1 (6 bases). V lost 3 bases to trimming and J lost 1 base, with 12 bases between them. CDR3 length equals 15 residues. CDR3 nucleotide sequence: TGTGCCAGCAGTTTTAGGACAGCCAGGAACACTGAAGCTTTCTTT. This gives the protein CASSFRTARNTEAFF.